The T cell receptor (beta chain) described here comes from a study of PD-1 blockade in classical Hodgkin lymphoma. CDR1 is SGHAT and CDR2 is FQNNGV in the germline V gene. CDR3 length: 16 residues. The V end was cut by 1 base, the J end by 4 bases, with 14 bases between. Clones were read by immunoSEQ multiplex PCR, and TCRdb kept only the in-frame ones, dropping some. The sample lists roughly 25,000 clones, approximately 80% occurring once. Each of the patients experienced relapse following autologous stem cell transplantation, and their brentuximab vedotin exposure differed. The TCR comes from a human donor with classical Hodgkin lymphoma. This chain uses TRBV11-2 with TRBJ1-3, with a tentative D call TRBD1 (6 bases). The material sequenced was peripheral blood mononuclear cells (PBMCs), taken at baseline. The CDR3 DNA is TGTGCCAGCAGCTTAGGGGGGGCAGGGTACGGAAACACCATATATTTT. Translation: CASSLGGAGYGNTIYF.